The subject of this entry is one T cell receptor (beta chain). The target antigen is unknown. This sample was included in a study of CD8 T cells in Susac syndrome. Study findings and constraints: As the study acknowledged, the number of individuals in its TCR sequencing and HLA analysis was relatively small.

The CDR3 covers 12 residues. Germline CDR1 and CDR2: SQVTM and ANQGSEA. The V end was cut by 3 bases, the J end by 3 bases, with 7 bases between. In blood CD8+ and CD4+ T cells, TCR beta underwent sequencing. CD8+ and CD4+ T cells were negatively isolated; TEMRA cells were FACS-enriched. RNA, at about 0.45 to 1 ug, was reverse transcribed with random hexamers. Amplification of TCR beta CDR3 was carried out by immunoSEQ multiplex PCR, which covered 54 Vbeta and 13 Jbeta segments. TCRdb independently ran MiXCR on the immunoSEQ multiplex PCR reads; one entry per CDR3 protein. The sample shows about 180,000 distinct CDR3 sequences, 90% to 96% of them seen only once.

The specimen was CD4+ T cells from PBMCs. V is TRBV29-1 and J is TRBJ2-3, with D perhaps matching TRBD2 (5 bases). This sequence originates from a human donor with multiple sclerosis. The CDR3 bases are TGCAGCGTTGACGAGGGAACAGATACGCAGTATTTT. Amino acid sequence: CSVDEGTDTQYF.